Sequencing of this TCR beta chain was carried out in a study of neoadjuvant nivolumab and ipilimumab in lung cancer. Study-wide results and limits: Resected tumors had greater TCR richness and clonality than uninvolved lung. From pretherapy to surgery, tumor richness and clonality rose with dual therapy.

The sample holds a few counts of this clone. Its antigen is not identified. Only in-frame clones appear in the TCRdb table, and some are missing; sequencing was by immunoSEQ multiplex PCR. This table has some 43,000 clones, about 89% appearing once. Germline lookup yields CDR1 SGHAT and CDR2 FQNNGV. There are 14 residues in the CDR3. V was cut by 5 bases and J by 3 bases, with 14 bases left in between. V gene TRBV11-2 combines with J gene TRBJ2-7; D perhaps matches TRBD2 (6 bases). The sequence derives from an adult with non-small cell lung cancer. Some clones in this sample may be carry-over from other donors' samples. The specimen comprised blood, sampled before neoadjuvant nivolumab, alone or with ipilimumab. CDR3 nucleotide sequence: TGTGCCAGCAGCACGGGACTGCTGGACTACGAGCAGTACTTC. It codes for CASSTGLLDYEQYF.